This T cell receptor beta chain was obtained from a study of blood T cell repertoires in COVID-19. On the study more broadly: Nucleic acid was either cDNA or gDNA, and it came from T cells, B-cell-depleted T cells, or PBMCs.

The CDR3 sequence is 16 residues long. Libraries were prepared by immunoSEQ multiplex PCR; TCRdb keeps only in-frame clonotypes and omits some of them. Altogether 250,000 to 300,000 clones are present, around 86% being singletons, with the ten largest covering about 2.9%. This sequence joins TRBV21-1 and TRBJ2-1; the DNA was not compared with TRBD1, the D call given in the table. TRBV21-1 is reported as a pseudogene. The sample was peripheral blood. This TCR was sampled from a woman aged 60-75 years with active or convalescent COVID-19. Here the CDR3 DNA reads TGTGCCAGCAGCAATCGGGGGGACAGGTCCACGAATGAGCAGTTCTTC. It codes for CASSNRGDRSTNEQFF.